The TCR beta chain described here comes from a study of blood T cell repertoires in COVID-19. The overall study: The analysed material was cDNA or gDNA that came from T cells, B-cell-depleted T cells, or PBMCs.

In the authors' methods: Scientists estimated how many nucleated cells there were by amplifying reference gene primers. Profiling relied on immunoSEQ multiplex PCR, and the TCRdb table lists in-frame clones only, not all of them. That table supplies the V and J calls and clone size; D and trimming were determined from the DNA. The repertoire holds 160,000 or so clones, with around nine tenths as singletons. Germline CDR1 is SGHVS and CDR2 is FQNEAQ. The CDR3 has 19 residues. Trimming cost V 1 base and J 4 bases; bases outside gene matches: 15. The chain links TRBV7-8 to TRBJ2-1, with 8 bases lining up with TRBD1. The sequenced sample consisted of peripheral blood. The receptor comes from a man aged 60 to 69 with active or convalescent COVID-19. Here the CDR3 DNA reads TGTGCCAGCAGCTTAGTGGGCAGGGGGCCAATAACCTATTACAATGAGCAGTTCTTC. This gives the protein CASSLVGRGPITYYNEQFF.